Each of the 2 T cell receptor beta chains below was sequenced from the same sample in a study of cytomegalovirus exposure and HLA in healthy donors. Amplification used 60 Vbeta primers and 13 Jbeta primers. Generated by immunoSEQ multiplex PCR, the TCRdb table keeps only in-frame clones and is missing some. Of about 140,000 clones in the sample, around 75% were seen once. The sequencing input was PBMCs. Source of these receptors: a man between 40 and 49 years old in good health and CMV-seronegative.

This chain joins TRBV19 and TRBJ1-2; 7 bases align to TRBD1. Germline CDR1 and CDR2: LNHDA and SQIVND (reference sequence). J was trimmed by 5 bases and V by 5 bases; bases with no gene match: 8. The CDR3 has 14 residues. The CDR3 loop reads CASSQLGTAYGYTF. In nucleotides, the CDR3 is TGTGCCAGTAGTCAGCTAGGGACAGCATATGGCTACACCTTC.

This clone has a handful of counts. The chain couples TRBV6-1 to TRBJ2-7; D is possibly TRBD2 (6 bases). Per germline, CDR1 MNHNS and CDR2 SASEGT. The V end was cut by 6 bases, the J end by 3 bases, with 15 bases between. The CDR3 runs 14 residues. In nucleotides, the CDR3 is TGTGCCAGCAGCCCGAGGAGGGGCCACTACGAGCAGTACTTC. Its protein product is CASSPRRGHYEQYF.